Below, 22 T cell receptor beta chains from the same sample are listed, as sequenced in a study of T cells in Graves' hyperthyroidism and ophthalmopathy (dated by TCRdb to between 2018 and 2021). The library was produced with multiplex PCR. Sequenced on an Illumina HiSeq 2000. Amplification of TCR beta CDR3 regions was carried out from RNA transcripts. A first-round RT-PCR of the TCR CDR3 used the HTBI primer set with the Qiagen OneStep RT-PCR kit. Using fastp at Q25 and MiXCR, TCRdb reprocessed the public reads and kept productive beta chains. Rows with a matching CDR3 protein are joined into one entry that keeps the most common DNA and genes. This sample comprises 600,000 to 900,000 distinct CDR3 sequences, over 15% of them detected only once. Together, the top ten hold about 8.4% of the sample. The specimen was blood. These receptors were collected from a man between 18 and 29 years old with Graves' hyperthyroidism.

There are a few counts of this clonotype. V and J are TRBV6-4 and TRBJ2-1; TRBD2 aligns across 8 bases. V trimming: 8 bases; J trimming: 6 bases; junction bases outside the gene matches: 6. The germline V gene encodes CDR1 MRHNA and CDR2 SNTAGT. The CDR3 length is 13 residues. This CDR3 is CASGTGGVNEQFF. CDR3 nucleotide sequence: TGTGCCAGCGGGACGGGAGGGGTCAATGAGCAGTTCTTC.

This rearrangement joins TRBV29-1 to TRBJ2-7; a weak D match, TRBD1 (6 bases). Per germline, CDR1 SQVTM and CDR2 ANQGSEA. The CDR3 consists of 15 residues. V shed 0 bases and J shed 2 bases, with 14 bases lying between them. CDR3 bases: TGCAGCGTTGAAGATTCAGAACAGGGTGCCTACGAGCAGTACTTC. Amino acids: CSVEDSEQGAYEQYF.

This clonotype was seen ten or more times. DNA of the CDR3: TGTGCCATCAGTGAAGCAGACCTAGTAGGGATTTACGAGCAGTACTTC. Protein sequence: CAISEADLVGIYEQYF. The J gene is TRBJ2-7, the V gene TRBV10-3; no definite D call. CDR3 length equals 16 residues. The V gene lost 3 bases and the J gene lost 4 bases, with 19 bases spanning the gap. Germline loops: CDR1 ENHRY, CDR2 SYGVKD.

This clonotype occurred many times. The V gene is TRBV28, the J gene TRBJ2-5, with TRBD1 matching 12 bases. V shed 6 bases and J 4 bases; nucleotides not matched to a gene: 6. This CDR3 comprises 15 residues. Germline values: CDR1 MDHEN, CDR2 SYDVKM. The CDR3 sequence: CASSPGTGGVETQYF. DNA for the CDR3: TGTGCCAGCAGCCCCGGGACAGGGGGCGTAGAGACCCAGTACTTC.

This clonotype was observed many times. The rearrangement uses TRBV19 and TRBJ2-2, with 10 bases matching TRBD1. This CDR3 comprises 14 residues. After removal of 8 bases from V and 4 bases from J, the junction contained 4 bases not matched to a gene. Germline V gives CDR1 LNHDA, CDR2 SQIVND (reference sequence). CDR3 in amino acids: CASDRGRSTGELFF. The CDR3 nucleotides read TGTGCCAGTGACAGGGGGCGCAGCACCGGGGAGCTGTTTTTT.

This clonotype was found many times. V is TRBV5-4 and J is TRBJ2-1; D is unresolved. Germline CDR1 SGHNT, CDR2 YYREEE (reference sequence). The CDR3 sequence is 15 residues long. V was trimmed by 1 base and J by 9 bases, leaving 17 bases between them. Here the CDR3 reads CASSLHRWGSGEQFF. The CDR3 DNA sequence: TGTGCCAGCAGCTTGCACCGGTGGGGATCGGGTGAGCAGTTCTTC.

The table lists this clonotype with a few counts. J is TRBJ2-1 and V is TRBV7-3; 7 positions match TRBD1. This CDR3 is 16 amino acids long. Germline V lookup: CDR1 SGHTA, CDR2 FQGTGA. The ends lost 4 bases at V and 5 bases at J; junction bases unmatched: 11. The CDR3 loop is CASSSLTGWGDNEQFF. The CDR3, as DNA: TGTGCCAGCAGCTCCTTGACAGGGTGGGGAGACAATGAGCAGTTCTTC. Using reference TRBV7-3 and TRBJ2-1 for the parts outside the CDR3, the full variable domain is GAGVSQTPSNKVTEKGKYVELRCDPISGHTALYWYRQSLGQGPEFLIYFQGTGAADDSGLPNDRFFAVRPEGSVSTLKIQRTERGDSAVYLCASSSLTGWGDNEQFFGPGTRLTVL.

This sequence joins TRBV24-1 and TRBJ2-5; 11 bases are a match to TRBD2. V was pared by 4 bases and J by 3 bases, with 3 bases of the junction left unmatched. There are 15 residues in the CDR3. The germline CDR1 and CDR2 sequences are KGHDR and SFDVKD. Here the CDR3 reads CATSDLGLAEETQYF. Here the CDR3 DNA reads TGTGCCACCAGTGACTTGGGACTAGCGGAAGAGACCCAGTACTTC.

This clonotype has ten or more counts. The chain carries TRBV28 and TRBJ2-7; weak D call: TRBD2 (6 bases). Germline V gene data show CDR1 as MDHEN and CDR2 as SYDVKM. V shed 6 bases and J shed 2 bases, with 14 bases lying between them. The CDR3 has 14 residues. DNA of the CDR3: TGTGCCAGCAGGCGGGACTCCGGGGCCTACGAGCAGTACTTC. Protein sequence: CASRRDSGAYEQYF.

This clonotype has a count of ten or more. The rearrangement joins TRBV20-1 to TRBJ2-3; a weak D match, TRBD1 (5 bases). Germline V gene sequence: CDR1 DFQATT, CDR2 SNEGSKA (reference sequence). V lost 0 bases to trimming and J lost 2 bases, with 15 bases between them. The CDR3 is 16 residues long. The CDR3 spells CSARDQGPNPTDTQYF. The CDR3 DNA reads TGCAGTGCTAGAGATCAGGGCCCTAATCCCACAGATACGCAGTATTTT.

The chain has TRBV4-3 and TRBJ1-4; D may be TRBD1 (5 bases). This CDR3 has 15 residues. CDR1 LGHNA and CDR2 YSLEER come from the germline V gene. V gave up 0 bases and J gave up 8 bases, with 13 bases separating them. CDR3 sequence reads: CASSQDKGRSEKLFF. The CDR3 bases are TGCGCCAGCAGCCAAGATAAGGGGCGGAGCGAAAAACTGTTTTTT.

This clonotype occurred many times. CDR3 in amino acids: CASSFTGGSQPQHF. CDR3 bases: TGTGCCAGCAGTTTTACAGGGGGAAGTCAGCCCCAGCATTTT. The chain employs TRBV28 and TRBJ1-5, with 8 bases fitting TRBD1. The V gene end was trimmed by 3 bases and the J gene end by 6 bases; junction bases not matched to a gene: 4. CDR1 and CDR2 (germline): MDHEN, SYDVKM. CDR3 length: 14 residues.

The chain links TRBV2 to TRBJ2-2; TRBD2 is a possible D gene (5 bases). There are 13 residues in the CDR3. The germline V gene has CDR1 SNHLY and CDR2 FYNNEI. V lost 4 bases, J lost 7 bases, and 10 bases lay in between. Here the CDR3 DNA reads TGTGCCAGCAGTGTATTCGGGGTCGGGGAGCTGTTTTTT. It encodes CASSVFGVGELFF.

This clonotype was seen only a few times. V and J are TRBV9 and TRBJ1-2; D may be TRBD1 (5 bases). CDR1 SGDLS and CDR2 YYNGEE come from the germline V gene. V shed 7 bases and J shed 5 bases, with 12 bases lying between them. CDR3 length: 12 residues. The CDR3 reads CASERGSYGYTF. Here the CDR3 DNA reads TGTGCCAGCGAGAGGGGATCTTATGGCTACACCTTC.

This clonotype was found many times. V gene TRBV2 combines with J gene TRBJ1-1; TRBD1 is a possible D gene (5 bases). Germline loops: CDR1 SNHLY, CDR2 FYNNEI. V was trimmed by 3 bases and J by 3 bases, leaving 5 bases between them. This CDR3 has 12 residues. The CDR3 bases are TGTGCCAGCAGTGAGGGGGACACTGAAGCTTTCTTT. Amino acid sequence: CASSEGDTEAFF.

The chain is built from TRBV20-1 and TRBJ1-2; D gene uncertain. V was pared by 3 bases and J by 7 bases, with 15 bases between. CDR3 length: 13 residues. Germline CDR1 and CDR2: DFQATT and SNEGSKA (reference sequence). The CDR3 reads CSASSTPSRGYTF. DNA of the CDR3: TGCAGTGCTAGTAGTACTCCCTCTCGTGGCTACACCTTC.

The chain links TRBV4-1 to TRBJ2-7; D call uncertain. This CDR3 comprises 15 residues. CDR1 and CDR2 from the germline V gene are MGHRA and YSYEKL. The V and J ends lost 6 bases and 0 bases respectively, with 15 bases between them. The CDR3 is CASSLQAMSSYEQYF. For the CDR3, the DNA is TGCGCCAGCAGTCTCCAGGCTATGAGCTCCTACGAGCAGTACTTC.

The rearrangement links TRBV24-1 to TRBJ2-5, with 8 positions matching TRBD1. The germline V gene has CDR1 KGHDR and CDR2 SFDVKD. The CDR3 totals 16 residues. V lost 0 bases, J lost 2 bases, and 4 bases stayed unmatched. The CDR3 coding sequence is TGTGCCACCAGTGATTTGTCAGGGGGCAAACAAGAGACCCAGTACTTC. This gives the protein CATSDLSGGKQETQYF.

The chain links TRBV9 to TRBJ2-7; perhaps TRBD2 as D (6 bases). Trimming cost V 3 bases and J 7 bases, with 11 bases left between them. CDR3 size: 12 residues. Germline CDR1 and CDR2: SGDLS and YYNGEE. The CDR3 bases are TGTGCCAGCAGCGCGGTCGCGGGGGAGCAGTACTTC. Protein: CASSAVAGEQYF. The entire variable domain, with the rest obtained from reference TRBV9 and TRBJ2-7, is as follows: DSGVTQTPKHLITATGQRVTLRCSPRSGDLSVYWYQQSLDQGLQFLIQYYNGEERAKGNILERFSAQQFPDLHSELNLSSLELGDSALYFCASSAVAGEQYFGPGTRLTVT.

As for this clonotype: One junction end disagrees with the germline gene, perhaps due to a read error. V and J are TRBV7-2 and TRBJ2-2; 12 nucleotides agree with TRBD1. The V gene's germline CDR1 is SGHTA and CDR2 FQGNSA. The CDR3 extends over 16 amino acids. The CDR3 nucleotides are TGCGCCAGCAGCCCCGGGACAGGGGGCGCTCCCGGGGAGCTGTTTTTT. It codes for CASSPGTGGAPGELFF. The whole variable domain, remainder taken from reference TRBV7-2 and TRBJ2-2, is GAGVSQSPSNKVTEKGKDVELRCDPISGHTALYWYRQSLGQGLEFLIYFQGNSAPDKSGLPSDRFSAERTGGSVSTLTIQRTQQEDSAVYLCASSPGTGGAPGELFFGEGSRLTVL.

This clonotype was seen a handful of times. CDR3 amino acids: CASSVSGREEQFF. CDR3 bases: TGTGCCAGCAGCGTGAGCGGTAGGGAGGAGCAGTTCTTC. The chain has TRBV9 and TRBJ2-1; TRBD2 might be the D (5 bases). The V gene's germline CDR1 is SGDLS and CDR2 YYNGEE. The V end lost 2 bases, the J end lost 10 bases, and 13 bases lay between the germline ends. The CDR3 totals 13 residues.

The chain carries TRBV28 and TRBJ2-1; maybe TRBD2 (6 bases). CDR1 MDHEN and CDR2 SYDVKM come from the germline V gene. V lost 8 bases and J lost 1, with 12 bases in between. CDR3 length equals 14 residues. The DNA for the CDR3 is TGTGCCAGCGGACGGGACTTTTCCTACAATGAGCAGTTCTTC. This codes for CASGRDFSYNEQFF.